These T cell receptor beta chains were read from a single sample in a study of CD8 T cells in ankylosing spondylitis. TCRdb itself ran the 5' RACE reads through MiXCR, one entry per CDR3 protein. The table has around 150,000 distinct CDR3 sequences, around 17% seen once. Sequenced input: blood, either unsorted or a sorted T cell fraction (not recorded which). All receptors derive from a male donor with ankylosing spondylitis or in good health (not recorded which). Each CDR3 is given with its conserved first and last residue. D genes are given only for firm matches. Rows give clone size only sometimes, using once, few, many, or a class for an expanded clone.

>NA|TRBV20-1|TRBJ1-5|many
CSAPRGINQPQHF
TGCAGTGCTCCGAGGGGAATCAATCAGCCCCAGCATTTT
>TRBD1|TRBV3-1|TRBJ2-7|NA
CASSQGTAGEQYF
TGTGCCAGCAGCCAGGGGACAGCCGGCGAGCAGTACTTC
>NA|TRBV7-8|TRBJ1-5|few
CASSLAIDTNQPQHF
TGTGCCAGCAGCTTAGCTATAGATACCAATCAGCCCCAGCATTTT
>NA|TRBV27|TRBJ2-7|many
CASSLRSLRGSGGAVVEQYF
TGTGCCAGCAGTTTGCGCAGCCTCCGGGGGTCTGGTGGGGCGGTGGTCGAGCAGTACTTC
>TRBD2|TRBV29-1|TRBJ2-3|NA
CSVAGTSVSTDTQYF
TGCAGCGTAGCCGGGACTAGCGTTTCCACAGATACGCAGTATTTT
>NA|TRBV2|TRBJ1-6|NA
CASKVADLAVGALHF
TGTGCCAGCAAAGTGGCGGACCTCGCGGTTGGGGCCCTCCACTTT
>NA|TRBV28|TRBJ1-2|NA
CASTNYAYGYTF
TGTGCCAGCACCAACTACGCCTATGGCTACACCTTC
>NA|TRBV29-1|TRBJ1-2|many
CSASGTIYGYTF
TGCAGCGCGTCCGGGACAATCTATGGCTACACCTTC
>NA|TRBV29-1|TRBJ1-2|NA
CSVEGGYTF
TGCAGCGTTGAGGGTGGCTACACCTTC
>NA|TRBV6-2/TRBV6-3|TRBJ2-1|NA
CASGRRYNEQFF
TGTGCCAGCGGCCGTCGTTACAATGAGCAGTTCTTC
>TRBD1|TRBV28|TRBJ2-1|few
CASTYRGQGRDNEQFF
TGTGCCAGCACCTACCGGGGACAGGGACGAGACAATGAGCAGTTCTTC
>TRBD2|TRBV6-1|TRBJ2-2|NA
CASTQRWGEGRTGELFF
TGTGCCAGCACTCAAAGGTGGGGGGAGGGAAGGACCGGGGAGCTGTTTTTT
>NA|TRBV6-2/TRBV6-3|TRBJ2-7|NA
CASSYSEGSYEQYF
TGTGCCAGCAGTTACTCGGAGGGGTCCTACGAGCAGTACTTC
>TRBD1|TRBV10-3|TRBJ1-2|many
CALRDRNYGYTF
TGTGCCCTCCGGGACAGGAACTATGGCTACACCTTC
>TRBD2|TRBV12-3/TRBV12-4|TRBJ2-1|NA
CASSFLAGAEQFF
TGTGCCAGCAGTTTCCTAGCGGGAGCTGAGCAGTTCTTC
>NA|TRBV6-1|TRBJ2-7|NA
CASRASWDEQYF
TGTGCCAGCAGGGCTAGTTGGGACGAGCAGTACTTC
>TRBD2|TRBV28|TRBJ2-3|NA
CASQTGTSGIRTDTQYF
TGTGCCAGCCAGACCGGGACTAGCGGGATACGCACAGATACGCAGTATTTT
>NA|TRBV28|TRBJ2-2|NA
CASSMALTGELFF
TGTGCCAGCAGCATGGCCCTTACCGGGGAGCTGTTTTTT
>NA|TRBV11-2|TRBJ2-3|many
CASSVRDTQYF
TGTGCCAGCAGCGTTCGGGATACGCAGTATTTT
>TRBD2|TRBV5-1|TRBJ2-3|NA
CASSLSGSEDTQYF
TGCGCCAGCAGCCTTAGCGGGAGTGAAGATACGCAGTATTTT
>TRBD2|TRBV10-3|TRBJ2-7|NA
CAISVRLAATQSSYEQYF
TGTGCCATCAGTGTACGGCTAGCGGCCACCCAGAGCTCCTACGAGCAGTACTTC
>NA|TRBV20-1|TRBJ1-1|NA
CSARDSGQGHDTEAFF
TGCAGTGCTAGAGATAGCGGGCAGGGTCACGACACTGAAGCTTTCTTT
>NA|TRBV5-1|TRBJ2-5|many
CASSLRGSLYQETQYF
TGCGCCAGCAGCCTCAGAGGTAGTCTTTACCAAGAGACCCAGTACTTC
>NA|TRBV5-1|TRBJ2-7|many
CASSLVMGPYEQYF
TGCGCCAGCAGCTTGGTGATGGGTCCCTACGAGCAGTACTTC
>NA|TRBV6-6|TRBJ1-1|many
CASSPQKNTEAFF
TGTGCCAGCAGTCCACAGAAGAACACTGAAGCTTTCTTT
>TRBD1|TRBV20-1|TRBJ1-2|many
CSARDSMGPGQALGYTF
TGCAGTGCTAGAGATTCGATGGGGCCGGGACAGGCCCTGGGCTACACCTTC
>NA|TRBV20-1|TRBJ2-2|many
CSARSKVRTGELFF
TGCAGTGCGAGGAGCAAGGTCCGCACCGGGGAGCTGTTTTTT